The rows below give T cell receptor beta chains drawn from one sample of a study of control samples from healthy donors and cancer patients. The method was immunoSEQ multiplex PCR; TCRdb's version includes in-frame clones alone and lacks a portion of them. Among around 70,000 clones, approximately 94% were seen once, and the ten largest hold 2.8%. The specimen was blood. The receptors were gathered from a woman in her 30s in good health. Each CDR3 is given with its conserved first and last residue. D genes are given only for firm matches.

D gene: .; V gene: TRBV5-4; J gene: TRBJ2-6; CDR3 protein: CASSSVTSSGANVLTF; CDR3 DNA: TGTGCCAGCAGCTCTGTTACATCCTCTGGGGCCAACGTCCTGACTTTC
D gene: .; V gene: TRBV9; J gene: TRBJ1-1; CDR3 protein: CASSVVAGEAFF; CDR3 DNA: TGTGCCAGCAGCGTAGTGGCAGGGGAAGCTTTCTTT
D gene: .; V gene: TRBV4-1; J gene: TRBJ1-1; CDR3 protein: CASSQETRTVEAFF; CDR3 DNA: TGCGCCAGCAGCCAAGAGACCAGGACCGTTGAAGCTTTCTTT
D gene: .; V gene: TRBV15; J gene: TRBJ1-4; CDR3 protein: CATSRDLTEKLFF; CDR3 DNA: TGTGCCACCAGCAGAGATCTAACCGAAAAACTGTTTTTT
D gene: .; V gene: TRBV6-1; J gene: TRBJ1-1; CDR3 protein: CASSELAGSMNTEAFF; CDR3 DNA: TGTGCCAGCAGTGAACTCGCAGGGTCCATGAACACTGAAGCTTTCTTT
D gene: .; V gene: TRBV7-3; J gene: TRBJ2-5; CDR3 protein: CASSLPGQETQYF; CDR3 DNA: TGTGCCAGCAGCTTACCTGGACAAGAGACCCAGTACTTC
D gene: .; V gene: TRBV28; J gene: TRBJ2-7; CDR3 protein: CASSLMPRTYEQYF; CDR3 DNA: TGTGCCAGCAGTTTAATGCCCCGGACCTACGAGCAGTACTTC
D gene: TRBD1; V gene: TRBV30; J gene: TRBJ2-5; CDR3 protein: CAWSVRDRWYQETQYF; CDR3 DNA: TGTGCCTGGAGTGTAAGGGACAGGTGGTACCAAGAGACCCAGTACTTC
D gene: .; V gene: TRBV3-1/TRBV3-2; J gene: TRBJ1-5; CDR3 protein: CASSAEYSNQPQHF; CDR3 DNA: TGTGCCAGCAGCGCGGAGTATAGCAATCAGCCCCAGCATTTT
D gene: .; V gene: TRBV30; J gene: TRBJ1-1; CDR3 protein: CAWSVVSRGDEAFF; CDR3 DNA: TGTGCCTGGAGCGTGGTTTCTCGGGGGGACGAAGCTTTCTTT
D gene: .; V gene: TRBV6-6; J gene: TRBJ2-2; CDR3 protein: CASRPPGQSTGELFF; CDR3 DNA: TGTGCCAGCAGACCCCCGGGACAAAGCACCGGGGAGCTGTTTTTT
D gene: .; V gene: TRBV29-1; J gene: TRBJ1-4; CDR3 protein: CSVVTEPLNEKLFF; CDR3 DNA: TGCAGCGTAGTAACCGAGCCATTAAATGAAAAACTGTTTTTT
D gene: TRBD1; V gene: TRBV5-4; J gene: TRBJ2-1; CDR3 protein: CASSSGTGGVNEQFF; CDR3 DNA: TGTGCCAGCAGCTCGGGGACAGGGGGGGTTAATGAGCAGTTCTTC
D gene: TRBD1; V gene: TRBV3-1/TRBV3-2; J gene: TRBJ1-1; CDR3 protein: CASTQGTGLTEAFF; CDR3 DNA: TGTGCCAGCACCCAAGGGACAGGTTTAACTGAAGCTTTCTTT
D gene: .; V gene: TRBV6-5; J gene: TRBJ2-5; CDR3 protein: CASSYFRSGETQYF; CDR3 DNA: TGTGCCAGCAGTTACTTCAGGTCAGGAGAGACCCAGTACTTC